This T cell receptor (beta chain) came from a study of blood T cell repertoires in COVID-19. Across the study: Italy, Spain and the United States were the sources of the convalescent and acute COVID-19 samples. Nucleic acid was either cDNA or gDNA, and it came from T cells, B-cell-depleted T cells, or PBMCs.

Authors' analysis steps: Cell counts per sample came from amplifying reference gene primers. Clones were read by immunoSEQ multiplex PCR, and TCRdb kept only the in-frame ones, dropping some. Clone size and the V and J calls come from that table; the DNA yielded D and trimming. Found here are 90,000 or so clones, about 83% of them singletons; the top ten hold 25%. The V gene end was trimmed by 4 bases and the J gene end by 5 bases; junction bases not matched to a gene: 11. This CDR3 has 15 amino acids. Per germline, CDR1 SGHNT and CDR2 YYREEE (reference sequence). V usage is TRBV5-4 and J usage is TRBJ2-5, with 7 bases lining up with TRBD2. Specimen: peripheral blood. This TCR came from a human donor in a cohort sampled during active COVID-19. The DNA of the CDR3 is TGTGCCAGCAGCCCCACGGGGGGAGGAGAGGAGACCCAGTACTTC. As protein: CASSPTGGGEETQYF. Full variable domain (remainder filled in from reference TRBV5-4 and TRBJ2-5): ETGVTQSPTHLIKTRGQQVTLRCSSQSGHNTVSWYQQALGQGPQFIFQYYREEENGRGNFPPRFSGLQFPNYSSELNVNALELDDSALYLCASSPTGGGEETQYFGPGTRLLVL.